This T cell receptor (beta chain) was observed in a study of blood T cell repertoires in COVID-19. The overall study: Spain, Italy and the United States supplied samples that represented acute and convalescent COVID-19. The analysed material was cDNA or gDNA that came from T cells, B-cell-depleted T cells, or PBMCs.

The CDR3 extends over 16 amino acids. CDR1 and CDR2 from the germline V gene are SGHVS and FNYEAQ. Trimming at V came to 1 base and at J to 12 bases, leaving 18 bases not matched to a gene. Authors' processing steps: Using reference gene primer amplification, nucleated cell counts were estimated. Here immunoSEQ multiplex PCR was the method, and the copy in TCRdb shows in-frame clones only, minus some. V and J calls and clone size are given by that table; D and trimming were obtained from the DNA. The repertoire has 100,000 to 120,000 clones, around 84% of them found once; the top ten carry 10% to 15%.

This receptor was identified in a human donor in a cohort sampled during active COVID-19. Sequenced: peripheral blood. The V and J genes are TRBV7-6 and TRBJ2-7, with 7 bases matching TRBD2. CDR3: CASSLGPCGGDAQGYF. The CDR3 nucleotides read TGTGCCAGCAGCTTAGGTCCCTGTGGGGGGGACGCCCAAGGGTACTTC.